Presented here are 23 T cell receptor beta chains from one specimen sequenced in a study of spatial heterogeneity in lung cancer (dated by TCRdb to about 2019). The sample's time point label is to be understood as: sample taken at primary tumor resection. TCR sequencing used whole RNA extracted from tumor and nontumor lung tissue, or from cryopreserved PBMC samples, without cell sorting. The library relied on 5' RACE. For sequencing, a NextSeq 500 was employed. The public sequencing data were trimmed at Q25 with fastp and processed into clonotypes with MiXCR by TCRdb, which kept only in-frame beta chains. Each entry merges the rows of one CDR3 protein and shows their most common DNA and genes. The sample data list some 860 distinct CDR3 sequences, and 13% of these were observed just once. The ten largest clones represent around two fifths of the sample. This sample comprised PBMCs, obtained at surgery. These receptors were obtained from a male donor with early-stage non-small cell lung cancer.

This clonotype ranks as medium-sized. This beta chain slipped into a library made for alpha chains as a stray read, so its size is not meaningful. The chain carries TRBV12-3 or TRBV12-4 and TRBJ2-6; tentative D call: TRBD2 (5 bases). Trimming left V 3 bases short and J 2 bases short, with 8 bases between. This CDR3 has 15 residues. As DNA, the CDR3 is TGTGCCAGCAGTTTGCTGGGAGCTGGGGCCAACGTCCTGACTTTC. The encoded protein is CASSLLGAGANVLTF.

This clonotype showed up many times. Because the library targeted alpha chains, this beta chain is an off-target read whose size means little. The chain joins TRBV6-6 to TRBJ2-3; 8 nucleotides line up with TRBD1. V trimming: 4 bases; J trimming: 3 bases; junction bases outside the gene matches: 6. The CDR3 runs 15 residues. Germline V gene data show CDR1 as MNHNY and CDR2 as SVGAGI (reference sequence). For the CDR3, the DNA is TGTGCCAGCAGTTTCGCGGACAGGGTAACAGATACGCAGTATTTT. Its protein is CASSFADRVTDTQYF.

Details on this clonotype: The library was designed around alpha chains, so this beta chain is a stray read whose abundance carries little weight. The chain is built from TRBV28 and TRBJ2-4; TRBD1 or TRBD2 may be the D gene (6 bases each). This CDR3 spans 14 amino acids. The V gene lost 7 bases and the J gene lost 8 bases, with 18 bases spanning the gap. CDR1 and CDR2 (germline): MDHEN, SYDVKM. DNA for the CDR3: TGTGCCAGCACCCTAGGGGGGTTAGGAGACATTCAGTACTTC. It encodes CASTLGGLGDIQYF. The complete variable domain, with remaining parts taken from reference TRBV28 and TRBJ2-4, reads DVKVTQSSRYLVKRTGEKVFLECVQDMDHENMFWYRQDPGLGLRLIYFSYDVKMKEKGDIPEGYSVSREKKERFSLILESASTNQTSMYLCASTLGGLGDIQYFGAGTRLSVL.

This clonotype was recorded many times. Found in a library prepared for alpha chains, this beta chain is an off-target read, and its abundance has little meaning. This chain connects TRBV9 to TRBJ2-5; 7 bases are shared with TRBD2. This CDR3 region has 16 residues. The V and J ends lost 1 base and 4 bases, in that order; junction bases with no gene match: 10. The V gene's germline CDR1 is SGDLS and CDR2 YYNGEE. The CDR3 spells CASSVSTGGLGETQYF. The CDR3 DNA reads TGTGCCAGCAGCGTATCCACGGGGGGTCTTGGAGAGACCCAGTACTTC.

This clonotype is medium-sized by share. This beta chain is off target for a library built for alpha chains, so its abundance means little. V is TRBV7-3 and J is TRBJ1-2; D not resolved. Germline assignment: CDR1 SGHTA and CDR2 FQGTGA. The CDR3 contains 15 residues. V gave up 1 base and J gave up 2 bases, with 11 bases separating them. The CDR3 DNA reads as TGTGCCAGCAGCTTAAACCGACCGAAGAACTATGGCTACACCTTC. Amino acids: CASSLNRPKNYGYTF.

In its sample, this clonotype is large. This beta chain represents an off-target read in a library built for alpha chains; its size is of limited meaning. The CDR3 DNA sequence: TGCGCCAGCAGCCAAGATCGGTCGGGCACAGGCGATGAAGCTTTCTTT. Its translation is CASSQDRSGTGDEAFF. The chain combines TRBV4-3 with TRBJ1-1, with a weak D call TRBD1 (5 bases). The CDR3 contains 16 residues. V dropped 0 bases and J dropped 7 bases, with 18 bases sitting between them. Germline V CDR1 and CDR2: LGHNA, YSLEER.

This clonotype occurred many times. As an off-target read in a library built for alpha chains, this beta chain has a frequency of little significance. The chain couples TRBV30 to TRBJ2-1, with 16 bases lining up with TRBD2. V gave up 8 bases and J gave up 10 bases; unmatched junction bases: 8. CDR3 size: 14 residues. Germline-derived CDR1 and CDR2 are GTSNPN and SVGIG (reference sequence). The CDR3 here is CAHGTSGGAGEQFF. The CDR3 nucleotides are TGTGCCCACGGGACTAGCGGGGGGGCTGGGGAGCAGTTCTTC.

This clonotype rates as large. Little can be read into the size of this beta chain, an off-target read in a library designed for alpha chains. This sequence joins TRBV13 and TRBJ2-5; perhaps TRBD2 as D (6 bases). Trimming shortened V by 5 bases and J by 3 bases, and 16 bases separated the two germline ends. The germline CDR1 and CDR2 sequences are PRHDT and FYEKMQ (reference sequence). CDR3 size: 15 residues. CDR3 in DNA: TGTGCCAGCAGCCCACGGGGGACCTTAAAAGAGACCCAGTACTTC. The encoded protein is CASSPRGTLKETQYF.

This clonotype was observed many times. This beta chain was picked up by a library intended for alpha chains and is off target, so its count carries little meaning. V usage is TRBV30 and J usage is TRBJ1-5; D gene uncertain. There are 13 residues in the CDR3. Trimming removed 0 bases at V and 4 bases at J, with 7 bases between. CDR1 is GTSNPN and CDR2 is SVGIG in the germline V gene (reference sequence). CDR3 coding DNA: TGTGCCTGGAGTGTACAGAGTAATCAGCCCCAGCATTTT. As protein: CAWSVQSNQPQHF.

This clonotype is deemed large. The size of this beta chain means little, since it is a stray read in a library made for alpha chains. The chain is built from TRBV18 and TRBJ2-7; 9 bases map to TRBD1. Germline CDR1 is KGHSH and CDR2 is LQKENI. The CDR3 has 14 residues. V shed 4 bases, J shed 5 bases, and the junction held 6 bases outside the gene matches. For the CDR3, the DNA is TGTGCCAGCTCACTCTCGGGACAGGGTGACGAGCAGTACTTC. Translating gives CASSLSGQGDEQYF.

Comments on this clonotype: In a library made to pick up alpha chains, this beta chain is a stray read with a size that means little. The chain recombines TRBV18 with TRBJ2-5, with D unclear. CDR3 length: 16 residues. Trimming shortened V by 3 bases and J by 0 bases, and 14 bases separated the two germline ends. Germline CDR1 and CDR2: KGHSH and LQKENI. CDR3 loop: CASSPVTNSYQETQYF. CDR3 bases: TGTGCCAGCTCACCCGTGACAAACTCGTACCAAGAGACCCAGTACTTC.

The table lists this clonotype with many counts. Because the library targeted alpha chains, this beta chain is an off-target read whose size means little. This chain joins TRBV30 and TRBJ1-5, with a possible D match to TRBD1 (6 bases). Trimming removed 3 bases at V and 5 bases at J, with 14 bases between. Germline loops: CDR1 GTSNPN, CDR2 SVGIG (reference sequence). The CDR3 is 14 residues long. CDR3 sequence reads: CAWSKTGFDQPQHF. The CDR3 region has the DNA TGTGCCTGGAGCAAAACAGGGTTCGATCAGCCCCAGCATTTT.

This clonotype has a handful of counts. This beta chain is an off-target read within a library intended for alpha chains, so its frequency means little. The chain joins TRBV15 to TRBJ2-5; 14 positions match TRBD2. Germline CDR1 reads LNHNV; CDR2 reads YYDKDF (reference sequence). This CDR3 comprises 21 residues. V was clipped by 3 bases and J by 3 bases; unmatched bases: 18. The CDR3 spells CATSRPWTGTSGGPGKETQYF. CDR3 sequence (DNA): TGTGCCACCAGCAGGCCCTGGACCGGGACTAGCGGGGGACCGGGAAAAGAGACCCAGTACTTC.

This clonotype is labeled medium-sized. Found in a library prepared for alpha chains, this beta chain is an off-target read, and its abundance has little meaning. The chain links TRBV5-8 to TRBJ2-5, with 10 bases identical to TRBD1. V shed 5 bases and J 5 bases; nucleotides not matched to a gene: 12. The CDR3 loop spans 16 amino acids. CDR1 and CDR2 from the germline V gene are SGHTS and YDEGEE. The CDR3 DNA sequence: TGTGCCAGCAGATACCGGGGACAGGGGACGGAGGAGACCCAGTACTTC. Amino acid sequence: CASRYRGQGTEETQYF.

This clonotype is medium-sized by share. This beta chain slipped into a library made for alpha chains as a stray read, so its size is not meaningful. The chain recombines TRBV28 with TRBJ2-6, with D tentatively TRBD2 (5 bases). Trimming stripped 6 bases from V and 4 bases from J, with 16 bases between. Germline V gene data show CDR1 as MDHEN and CDR2 as SYDVKM. The CDR3 extends over 16 amino acids. CDR3 nucleotides: TGTGCCAGCAGCGGAGGCCTTAACTCCGGGGCCAACGTCCTGACTTTC. Translated: CASSGGLNSGANVLTF.

This clonotype is judged large. The size of this beta chain means little, since it is a stray read in a library made for alpha chains. This chain uses TRBV2 with TRBJ1-6; D uncertain. The germline CDR1 and CDR2 sequences are SNHLY and FYNNEI. This CDR3 region has 11 residues. With 8 bases removed from V and 1 base from J, the gap between germline ends came to 0 bases. The chain's CDR3 is CASSYNSPLHF. The CDR3 DNA reads as TGTGCCAGCTCCTATAATTCACCCCTCCACTTT.

In its sample, this clonotype was seen a few times. This beta chain is a stray read from a library made for alpha chains; its abundance is not meaningful. The V gene is TRBV11-1, the J gene TRBJ2-1, with D possibly being TRBD1 or TRBD2 (5 bases each). This CDR3 has 16 amino acids. Trimming shortened V by 8 bases and J by 0 bases, and 17 bases separated the two germline ends. From germline, CDR1 is SGHAT and CDR2 FQDESV (reference sequence). The CDR3 DNA reads as TGTGCCAGCGGGACGGAGCGCAAAAGCTCCTACAATGAGCAGTTCTTC. Amino acid sequence: CASGTERKSSYNEQFF. The entire variable domain, with the rest obtained from reference TRBV11-1 and TRBJ2-1, is as follows: EAEVAQSPRYKITEKSQAVAFWCDPISGHATLYWYRQILGQGPELLVQFQDESVVDDSQLPKDRFSAERLKGVDSTLKIQPAELGDSAMYLCASGTERKSSYNEQFFGPGTRLTVL.

This clonotype was counted ten times or more. This beta chain appears as a stray read in a library generated for alpha chains; its size is not informative. The chain links TRBV6-6 to TRBJ2-2; D might be TRBD1 or TRBD2, each matching 5 bases. The V gene lost 7 bases and the J gene lost 1 base, with 25 bases spanning the gap. CDR1 and CDR2 from the germline V gene are MNHNY and SVGAGI (reference sequence). This CDR3 has 19 amino acids. In DNA, the CDR3 is TGTGCCAGCATTAGAGGGCAGACAGCGAGAAGGGTGAACACCGGGGAGCTGTTTTTT. Translated, it gives CASIRGQTARRVNTGELFF.

This clonotype was observed a handful of times. This beta chain turned up in a library designed for alpha chains; as an off-target read, its abundance says little. The chain couples TRBV19 to TRBJ2-2; a possible D gene is TRBD1 (5 bases). Germline-derived CDR1 and CDR2 are LNHDA and SQIVND (reference sequence). V lost 7 bases and J lost 6, with 12 bases in between. The CDR3 has 13 amino acids. The chain's CDR3 is CASMGLGPGELFF. In DNA, the CDR3 is TGTGCCAGTATGGGGCTGGGGCCCGGGGAGCTGTTTTTT.

This clonotype was recorded at least ten times. This beta chain lies outside the target of a library built for alpha chains; its clone size means little. In DNA, the CDR3 is TGTGCCAGCAGCATGGGACCGACGAACACTGAAGCTTTCTTT. Its translation: CASSMGPTNTEAFF. The V gene is TRBV7-6, the J gene TRBJ1-1; tentative D call: TRBD1 (5 bases). CDR3 length: 14 amino acids. The germline V gene has CDR1 SGHVS and CDR2 FNYEAQ. The V end was cut by 5 bases, the J end by 1 base, with 11 bases between. Filled out from reference TRBV7-6 and TRBJ1-1, the complete variable domain reads GAGVSQSPRYKVTKRGQDVALRCDPISGHVSLYWYRQALGQGPEFLTYFNYEAQQDKSGLPNDRFSAERPEGSISTLTIQRTEQRDSAMYRCASSMGPTNTEAFFGQGTRLTVV.

This clonotype was counted ten times or more. With the library built for alpha chains, this beta chain is off target and its frequency is not meaningful. This chain joins TRBV20-1 and TRBJ1-2; D unclear. Germline CDR1 is DFQATT and CDR2 is SNEGSKA (reference sequence). The CDR3 runs to 13 residues. V was pared by 1 base and J by 0 bases, with 6 bases between. CDR3 sequence: CSARVRPNYGYTF. The CDR3 DNA reads TGCAGTGCTAGAGTCAGGCCTAACTATGGCTACACCTTC.

Ten or more counts support this clonotype. Within a library made for alpha chains, this beta chain is off target, and its count is uninformative. This chain uses TRBV10-3 with TRBJ2-7, with TRBD1 identical over 7 bases. Germline assignment: CDR1 ENHRY and CDR2 SYGVKD. The junction had 12 bases not matched to a gene; V was cut back by 10 bases and J by 6 bases. CDR3 size: 13 residues. As DNA, the CDR3 is TGTGCCACCTGCTACAGGGGTTTGGGCGAGCAGTACTTC. This sequence encodes CATCYRGLGEQYF.

This clonotype was seen a few times. This beta chain is an unintended read in a library built for alpha chains; its size means little. This sequence joins TRBV2 and TRBJ1-4, with D hard to call. The CDR3 runs 14 residues. The germline CDR1 and CDR2 sequences are SNHLY and FYNNEI. V lost 4 bases, J lost 11 bases, and 17 bases lay in between. CDR3 amino acids: CASSAAKGSAKLFF. The DNA for the CDR3 is TGTGCCAGCAGTGCAGCGAAGGGCTCTGCGAAACTGTTTTTT.